These 23 T cell receptor beta chains originate from one sample sequenced in a study of blood T cell repertoires in COVID-19. Some clones are missing from TCRdb's copy, which holds only in-frame ones; the method was immunoSEQ multiplex PCR. Of around 140,000 clones listed, around nine tenths are singletons. Sequencing was carried out using peripheral blood. The receptors derive from a man in his 70s with active COVID-19.

This clone was found once. J is TRBJ2-1 and V is TRBV18; 8 bases fit TRBD1. V was clipped by 6 bases and J by 0 bases; unmatched bases: 4. The CDR3 runs 15 residues. CDR1 and CDR2 (germline): KGHSH, LQKENI. CDR3 residues: CASSSDRGSYNEQFF. DNA for the CDR3: TGTGCCAGCTCGTCCGACAGGGGCTCCTACAATGAGCAGTTCTTC.

V and J are TRBV7-9 and TRBJ1-1, with 7 bases matching TRBD1. The V gene's germline CDR1 is SEHNR and CDR2 FQNEAQ (reference sequence). V trimming: 2 bases; J trimming: 0 bases; junction bases outside the gene matches: 3. The CDR3 loop spans 15 amino acids. DNA of the CDR3: TGTGCCAGCAGCTTAAACAGGGGCATGAACACTGAAGCTTTCTTT. Translation: CASSLNRGMNTEAFF.

V is TRBV5-4 and J is TRBJ2-1; TRBD1 aligns across 7 bases. This CDR3 has 12 residues. Germline V gene data show CDR1 as SGHNT and CDR2 as YYREEE (reference sequence). V lost 3 bases and J lost 14; bases outside the gene matches: 8. The CDR3 region is CASSSGQPREFF. The CDR3 DNA reads TGTGCCAGCAGCTCGGGACAGCCTCGGGAGTTCTTC.

This chain joins TRBV5-4 and TRBJ1-6, with D maybe TRBD1 (5 bases). This CDR3 has 16 amino acids. Trimming stripped 4 bases from V and 2 bases from J, with 13 bases between. The V gene's germline CDR1 is SGHNT and CDR2 YYREEE (reference sequence). The CDR3 sequence: CASSPSRAPYNSPLHF. In DNA, the CDR3 is TGTGCCAGCAGCCCCTCCAGGGCCCCCTATAATTCACCCCTCCACTTT.

The chain links TRBV18 to TRBJ2-1; 8 bases match TRBD2. There are 13 residues in the CDR3. Germline CDR1 is KGHSH and CDR2 is LQKENI. Unmatched junction bases numbered 4, after V lost 6 bases and J lost 6 bases. CDR3 sequence: CASSGLAGNEQFF. The CDR3 nucleotides are TGTGCCAGCTCCGGACTAGCTGGCAATGAGCAGTTCTTC.

This clone came up once. The rearrangement joins TRBV6-5 to TRBJ1-5; 11 nucleotides align to TRBD1. Looked up from germline, CDR1 is MNHEY and CDR2 is SVGAGI. CDR3 length: 15 residues. Trimming at V came to 7 bases and at J to 5 bases, leaving 7 bases not matched to a gene. For the CDR3, the DNA is TGTGCCAGCACCTCACGGACAGGGGGCTATCAGCCCCAGCATTTT. Translation gives CASTSRTGGYQPQHF.

This clone was seen more than once but under ten times. V gene TRBV2 combines with J gene TRBJ2-3; tentatively, D is TRBD1 (7 bases). Per germline, CDR1 SNHLY and CDR2 FYNNEI. Trimming removed 4 bases from V and 4 bases from J, with 18 bases in between. CDR3 length equals 16 residues. This CDR3 is CASSVNRGGRADTQYF. Written as DNA, the CDR3 is TGTGCCAGCAGTGTTAACAGGGGAGGAAGAGCAGATACGCAGTATTTT.

This chain connects TRBV29-1 to TRBJ2-1; the match to TRBD2 covers 7 bases. CDR1 is SQVTM and CDR2 is ANQGSEA in the germline V gene. This CDR3 is 12 amino acids long. The trim removed 3 bases at V and 9 bases at J, leaving 5 bases unmatched. Here the CDR3 reads CSVDGGSFEQFF. The CDR3 DNA sequence: TGCAGCGTTGACGGCGGGAGTTTTGAGCAGTTCTTC.

The rearrangement joins TRBV18 to TRBJ2-3; TRBD1 matches at 10 bases. The CDR3 extends over 17 amino acids. V was clipped by 1 base and J by 0 bases; unmatched bases: 4. Germline V gene data show CDR1 as KGHSH and CDR2 as LQKENI. DNA of the CDR3: TGTGCCAGCTCACCACAATGGACAGGGGGTAGCACAGATACGCAGTATTTT. Encoded protein: CASSPQWTGGSTDTQYF.

This clone was seen once. The V and J genes are TRBV27 and TRBJ1-1; D possibly corresponds to TRBD1 (5 bases). Germline CDR1 is MNHEY and CDR2 is SMNVEV (reference sequence). Between the trimmed V and J ends, which lost 0 bases and 5 bases, there was a span of 10 bases. The CDR3 extends over 14 amino acids. The DNA of the CDR3 is TGTGCCAGCAGTTTATCGGGGGGGGAGACTGAAGCTTTCTTT. Residues: CASSLSGGETEAFF.

The genes are TRBV27 and TRBJ1-1, with D unresolved. This CDR3 has 13 residues. Germline V gives CDR1 MNHEY, CDR2 SMNVEV (reference sequence). With 10 bases removed from V and 1 base from J, the gap between germline ends came to 13 bases. The CDR3 region is CATRRAPNTEAFF. For the CDR3, the DNA is TGTGCCACCAGGAGGGCTCCGAACACTGAAGCTTTCTTT.

The chain employs TRBV7-3 and TRBJ2-3, with 8 bases matching TRBD2. The CDR3 sequence is 18 residues long. CDR1 is SGHTA, CDR2 FQGTGA, per germline. V gave up 2 bases and J gave up 6 bases; unmatched junction bases: 16. The CDR3 region is CASSLAPTMAGGKDTQYF. CDR3 nucleotides: TGTGCCAGCAGCTTAGCCCCGACTATGGCGGGAGGAAAGGATACGCAGTATTTT. The whole variable domain, filled in from reference TRBV7-3 and TRBJ2-3, reads GAGVSQTPSNKVTEKGKYVELRCDPISGHTALYWYRQSLGQGPEFLIYFQGTGAADDSGLPNDRFFAVRPEGSVSTLKIQRTERGDSAVYLCASSLAPTMAGGKDTQYFGPGTRLTVL.

The V gene is TRBV14, the J gene TRBJ2-2, with D unresolved. V gave up 3 bases and J gave up 1 base, with 9 bases separating them. The CDR3 contains 15 residues. Germline CDR1 reads SGHDN; CDR2 reads FVKESK. The CDR3 DNA reads TGTGCCAGCAGCCACGGGTCAGTGAACACCGGGGAGCTGTTTTTT. This encodes CASSHGSVNTGELFF.

The rearrangement joins TRBV30 to TRBJ2-7; a possible D gene is TRBD2 (6 bases). The CDR3 is 15 amino acids. With 1 base removed from V and 4 bases from J, the gap between germline ends came to 17 bases. CDR1 and CDR2 from the germline V gene are GTSNPN and SVGIG (reference sequence). CDR3 amino acids: CAWSGRGREPYEQYF. CDR3 in DNA: TGTGCCTGGAGTGGGCGGGGACGGGAACCGTACGAGCAGTACTTC.

The chain combines TRBV18 with TRBJ1-4; D unclear. The V end was cut by 3 bases, the J end by 8 bases, with 19 bases between. Per germline, CDR1 KGHSH and CDR2 LQKENI. CDR3 length: 16 residues. The CDR3 DNA sequence: TGTGCCAGCTCACCCAGCCGCGGGCCCTCTACAGAAAAACTGTTTTTT. It specifies CASSPSRGPSTEKLFF.

The chain links TRBV5-4 to TRBJ2-3; the D is unclear. Trimming took off 4 bases at V and 1 base at J, with 10 bases between the two ends. The V gene's germline CDR1 is SGHNT and CDR2 YYREEE (reference sequence). The CDR3 spans 14 residues. This CDR3 reads CASSPGLGTDTQYF. For the CDR3, the DNA is TGTGCCAGCAGCCCTGGGCTGGGCACAGATACGCAGTATTTT. Based on the CDR3 plus reference TRBV5-4 and TRBJ2-3, the full variable domain is ETGVTQSPTHLIKTRGQQVTLRCSSQSGHNTVSWYQQALGQGPQFIFQYYREEENGRGNFPPRFSGLQFPNYSSELNVNALELDDSALYLCASSPGLGTDTQYFGPGTRLTVL.

This sequence joins TRBV19 and TRBJ1-1; the match to TRBD1 covers 7 bases. J lost 1 base, V lost 7 bases, and 12 bases had no gene match. Germline CDR1 is LNHDA and CDR2 is SQIVND (reference sequence). The CDR3 spans 16 residues. CDR3 region: CASNPGTANRNTEAFF. CDR3 DNA sequence: TGTGCCAGTAACCCCGGGACAGCAAATAGGAACACTGAAGCTTTCTTT.

The chain is built from TRBV5-1 and TRBJ1-2; weak D call: TRBD1 (5 bases). The CDR3 is 13 amino acids. Deletions cut 2 bases from V and 8 bases from J, with 13 bases between. The germline V gene encodes CDR1 SGHRS and CDR2 YFSETQ. The CDR3 region has the DNA TGCGCCAGCAGCTTCTCAGGGTCCCGGGGCTACACCTTC. It is translated as CASSFSGSRGYTF.

This rearrangement joins TRBV4-1 to TRBJ2-2; 13 bases align to TRBD2. The CDR3 extends over 15 amino acids. J lost 7 bases, V lost 4 bases, and 3 bases had no gene match. Germline V gene lookup returns CDR1 MGHRA and CDR2 YSYEKL. CDR3 in amino acids: CASSPTSGRGGELFF. The CDR3 region has the DNA TGCGCCAGCAGCCCCACTAGCGGGAGGGGCGGGGAGCTGTTTTTT.

The chain couples TRBV6-2 or TRBV6-3 to TRBJ2-2; 7 bases align to TRBD2. This CDR3 region has 15 residues. J lost 5 bases, V lost 4 bases, and 7 bases had no gene match. From germline, CDR1 is MNHEY and CDR2 SVGEGT. Here the CDR3 DNA reads TGTGCCAGCAGTTGGGACGGGGGAGGGACCGGGGAGCTGTTTTTT. Encoded protein: CASSWDGGGTGELFF.

The rearrangement links TRBV7-3 to TRBJ2-1, with 8 bases matching TRBD2. Germline V lookup: CDR1 SGHTA, CDR2 FQGTGA. The CDR3 covers 14 residues. After removal of 4 bases from V and 6 bases from J, the junction contained 5 bases not matched to a gene. The CDR3 bases are TGTGCCAGCAGCTACGGACTAGCTGGCAATGAGCAGTTCTTC. Protein sequence: CASSYGLAGNEQFF.

The CDR3 DNA follows: TGTGCCAGCAGCATTTTAGCGGTGGGGAGCACAGATACGCAGTATTTT. This codes for CASSILAVGSTDTQYF. This chain connects TRBV9 to TRBJ2-3, with D maybe TRBD2 (6 bases). The CDR3 has 16 residues. V shed 4 bases and J shed 0 bases, with 15 bases lying between them. Germline V gene lookup returns CDR1 SGDLS and CDR2 YYNGEE. The full variable domain, its missing parts supplied by reference TRBV9 and TRBJ2-3, is DSGVTQTPKHLITATGQRVTLRCSPRSGDLSVYWYQQSLDQGLQFLIQYYNGEERAKGNILERFSAQQFPDLHSELNLSSLELGDSALYFCASSILAVGSTDTQYFGPGTRLTVL.

The V gene is TRBV29-1, the J gene TRBJ2-1; D may be TRBD2 (6 bases). Germline V gene sequence: CDR1 SQVTM, CDR2 ANQGSEA. The CDR3 loop spans 14 amino acids. V was trimmed by 4 bases and J by 5 bases, leaving 15 bases between them. Here the CDR3 reads CSVVKDYVDNEQFF. CDR3 sequence (DNA): TGCAGCGTTGTAAAGGACTACGTAGACAATGAGCAGTTCTTC.